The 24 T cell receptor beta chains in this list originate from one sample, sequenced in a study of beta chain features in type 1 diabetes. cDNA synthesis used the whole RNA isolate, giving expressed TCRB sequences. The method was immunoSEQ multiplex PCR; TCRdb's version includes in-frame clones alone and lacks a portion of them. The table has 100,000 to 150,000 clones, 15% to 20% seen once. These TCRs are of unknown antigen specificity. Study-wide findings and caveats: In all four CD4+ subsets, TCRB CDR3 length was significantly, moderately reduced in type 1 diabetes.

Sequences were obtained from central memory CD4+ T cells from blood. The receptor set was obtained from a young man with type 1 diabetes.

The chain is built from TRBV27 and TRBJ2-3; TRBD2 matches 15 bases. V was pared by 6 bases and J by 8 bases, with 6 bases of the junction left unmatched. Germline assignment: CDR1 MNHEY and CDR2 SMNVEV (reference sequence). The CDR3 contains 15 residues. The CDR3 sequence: CASRGLAGGVLTQYF. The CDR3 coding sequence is TGTGCCAGCAGAGGACTAGCGGGGGGGGTCCTTACGCAGTATTTT.

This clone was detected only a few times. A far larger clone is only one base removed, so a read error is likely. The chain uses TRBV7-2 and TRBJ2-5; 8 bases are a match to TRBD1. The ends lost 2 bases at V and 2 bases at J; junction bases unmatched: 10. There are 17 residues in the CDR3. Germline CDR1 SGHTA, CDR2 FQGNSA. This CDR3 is CASSLSWGTGEQETQYF. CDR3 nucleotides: TGTGCCAGCAGCTTATCGTGGGGGACAGGAGAGCAAGAGACCCAGTACTTC.

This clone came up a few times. The CDR3 coding sequence is TGTGCCAGTAGTACCCCCTTGGGGGGGGCAACAGATACGCAGTATTTT. Encoded protein: CASSTPLGGATDTQYF. The chain carries TRBV19 and TRBJ2-3, with a possible D match to TRBD2 (7 bases). In germline, CDR1 is LNHDA, CDR2 SQIVND (reference sequence). The CDR3 runs 16 residues. The V end was cut by 4 bases, the J end by 3 bases, with 17 bases between.

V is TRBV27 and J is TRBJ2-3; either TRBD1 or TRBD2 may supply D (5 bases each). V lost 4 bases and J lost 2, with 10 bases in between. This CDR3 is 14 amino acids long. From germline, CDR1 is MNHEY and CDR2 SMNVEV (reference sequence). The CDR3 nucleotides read TGTGCCAGCAGTTCCGGGGCGTTCACAGATACGCAGTATTTT. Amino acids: CASSSGAFTDTQYF.

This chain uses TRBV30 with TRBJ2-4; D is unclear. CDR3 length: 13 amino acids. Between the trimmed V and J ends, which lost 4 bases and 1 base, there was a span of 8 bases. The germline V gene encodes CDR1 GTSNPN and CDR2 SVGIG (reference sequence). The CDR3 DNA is TGTGCCTGGAATCCAGAGGCCAAAAACATTCAGTACTTC. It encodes CAWNPEAKNIQYF.

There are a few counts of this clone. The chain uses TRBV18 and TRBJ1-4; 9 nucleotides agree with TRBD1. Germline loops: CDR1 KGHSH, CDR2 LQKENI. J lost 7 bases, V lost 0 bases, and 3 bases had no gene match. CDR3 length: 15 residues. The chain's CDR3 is CASSPPGQGGEKLFF. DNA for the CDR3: TGTGCCAGCTCACCACCGGGACAGGGAGGTGAAAAACTGTTTTTT.

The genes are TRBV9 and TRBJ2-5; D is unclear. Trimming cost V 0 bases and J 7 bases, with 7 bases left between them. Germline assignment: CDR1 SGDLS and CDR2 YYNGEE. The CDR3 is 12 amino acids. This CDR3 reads CASSVDIGTQYF. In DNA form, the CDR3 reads TGTGCCAGCAGCGTAGATATCGGGACCCAGTACTTC.

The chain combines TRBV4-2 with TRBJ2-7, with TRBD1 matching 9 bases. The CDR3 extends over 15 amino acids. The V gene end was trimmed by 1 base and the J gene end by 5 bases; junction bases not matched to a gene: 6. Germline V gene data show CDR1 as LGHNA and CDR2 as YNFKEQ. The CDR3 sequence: CASSQVGGQGHEQYF. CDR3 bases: TGTGCCAGCAGCCAAGTAGGGGGACAGGGACACGAGCAGTACTTC.

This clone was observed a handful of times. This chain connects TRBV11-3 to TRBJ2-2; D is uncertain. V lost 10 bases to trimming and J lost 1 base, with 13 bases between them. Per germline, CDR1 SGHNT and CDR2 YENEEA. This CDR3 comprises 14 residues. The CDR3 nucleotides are TGTGCCAACGGCGACTGGAAGAACACCGGGGAGCTGTTTTTT. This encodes CANGDWKNTGELFF.

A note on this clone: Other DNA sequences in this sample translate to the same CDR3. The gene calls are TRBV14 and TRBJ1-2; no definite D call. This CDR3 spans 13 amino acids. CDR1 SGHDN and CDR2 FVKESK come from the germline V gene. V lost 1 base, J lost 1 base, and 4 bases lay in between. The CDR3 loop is CASSQGGNYGYTF. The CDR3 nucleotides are TGTGCCAGCAGCCAAGGCGGTAACTATGGCTACACCTTC. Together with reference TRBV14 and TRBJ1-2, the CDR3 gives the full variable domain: EAGVTQFPSHSVIEKGQTVTLRCDPISGHDNLYWYRRVMGKEIKFLLHFVKESKQDESGMPNNRFLAERTGGTYSTLKVQPAELEDSGVYFCASSQGGNYGYTFGSGTRLTVV.

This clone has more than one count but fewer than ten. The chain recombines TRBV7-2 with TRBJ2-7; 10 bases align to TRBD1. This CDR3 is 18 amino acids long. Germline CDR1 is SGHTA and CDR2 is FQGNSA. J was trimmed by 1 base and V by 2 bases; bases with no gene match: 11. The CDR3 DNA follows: TGTGCCAGCAGCTTACGACAGGGGGCTAAACGAGGATCCTACGAGCAGTACTTC. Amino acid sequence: CASSLRQGAKRGSYEQYF.

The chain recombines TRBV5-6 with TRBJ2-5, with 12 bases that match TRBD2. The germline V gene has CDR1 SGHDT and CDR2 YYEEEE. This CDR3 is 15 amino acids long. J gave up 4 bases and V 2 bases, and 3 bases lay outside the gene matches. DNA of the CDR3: TGTGCCAGCAGCTTTTGGGGACTAGCGGGAGAGACCCAGTACTTC. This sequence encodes CASSFWGLAGETQYF.

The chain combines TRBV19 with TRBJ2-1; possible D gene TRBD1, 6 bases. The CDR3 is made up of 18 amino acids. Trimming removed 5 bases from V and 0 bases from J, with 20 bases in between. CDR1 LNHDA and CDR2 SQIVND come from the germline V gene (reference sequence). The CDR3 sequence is CASSPITRTGSSYNEQFF. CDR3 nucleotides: TGTGCCAGTAGTCCGATTACCAGAACAGGGAGCTCCTACAATGAGCAGTTCTTC. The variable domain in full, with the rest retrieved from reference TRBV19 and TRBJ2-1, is DGGITQSPKYLFRKEGQNVTLSCEQNLNHDAMYWYRQDPGQGLRLIYYSQIVNDFQKGDIAEGYSVSREKKESFPLTVTSAQKNPTAFYLCASSPITRTGSSYNEQFFGPGTRLTVL.

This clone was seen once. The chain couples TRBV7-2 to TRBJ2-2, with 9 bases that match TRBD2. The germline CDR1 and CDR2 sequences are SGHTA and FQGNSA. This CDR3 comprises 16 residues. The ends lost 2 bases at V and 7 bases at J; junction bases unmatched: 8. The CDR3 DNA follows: TGTGCCAGCAGCTTAAGGGCGGGAGGGCAAGGCGGGGAGCTGTTTTTT. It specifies CASSLRAGGQGGELFF.

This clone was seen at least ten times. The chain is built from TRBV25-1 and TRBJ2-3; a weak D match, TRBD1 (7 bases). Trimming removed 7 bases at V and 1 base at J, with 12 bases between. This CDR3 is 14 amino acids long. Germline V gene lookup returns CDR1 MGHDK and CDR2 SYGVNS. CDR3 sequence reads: CASTRGTGTDTQYF. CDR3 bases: TGTGCCAGCACCCGGGGGACAGGCACAGATACGCAGTATTTT.

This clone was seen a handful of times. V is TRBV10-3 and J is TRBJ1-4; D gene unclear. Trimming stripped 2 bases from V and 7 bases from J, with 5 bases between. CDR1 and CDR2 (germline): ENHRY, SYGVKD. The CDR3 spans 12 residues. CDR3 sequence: CAISEDSEKLFF. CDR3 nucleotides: TGTGCCATCAGTGAGGATAGTGAAAAACTGTTTTTT.

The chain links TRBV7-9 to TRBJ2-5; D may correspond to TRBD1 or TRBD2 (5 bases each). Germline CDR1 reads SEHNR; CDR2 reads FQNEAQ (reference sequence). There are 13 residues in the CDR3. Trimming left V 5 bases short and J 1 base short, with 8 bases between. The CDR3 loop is CASSTGGQETQYF. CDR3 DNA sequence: TGTGCCAGCAGCACTGGGGGCCAAGAGACCCAGTACTTC.

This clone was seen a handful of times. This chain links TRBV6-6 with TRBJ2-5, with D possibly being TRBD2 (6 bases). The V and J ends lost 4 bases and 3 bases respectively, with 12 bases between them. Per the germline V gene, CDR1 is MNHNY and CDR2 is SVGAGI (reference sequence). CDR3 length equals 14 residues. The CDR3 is CASSSLASEETQYF. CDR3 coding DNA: TGTGCCAGCAGTTCTTTAGCTAGCGAAGAGACCCAGTACTTC.

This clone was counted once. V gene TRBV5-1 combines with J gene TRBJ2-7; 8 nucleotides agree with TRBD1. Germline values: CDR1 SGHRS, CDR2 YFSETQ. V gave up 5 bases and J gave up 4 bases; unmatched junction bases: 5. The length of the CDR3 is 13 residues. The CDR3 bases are TGCGCCAGCAGTCGGACAGGGACGTACGAGCAGTACTTC. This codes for CASSRTGTYEQYF.

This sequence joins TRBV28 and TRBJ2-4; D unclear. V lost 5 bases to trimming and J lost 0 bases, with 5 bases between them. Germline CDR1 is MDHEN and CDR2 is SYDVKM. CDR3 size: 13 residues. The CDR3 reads CASSLLAKNIQYF. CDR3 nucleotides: TGTGCCAGCAGTCTACTAGCCAAAAACATTCAGTACTTC.

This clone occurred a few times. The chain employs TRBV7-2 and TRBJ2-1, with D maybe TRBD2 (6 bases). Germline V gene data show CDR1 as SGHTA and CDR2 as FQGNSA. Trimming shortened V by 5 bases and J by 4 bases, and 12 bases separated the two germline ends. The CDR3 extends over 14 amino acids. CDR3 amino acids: CASSVGTVYNEQFF. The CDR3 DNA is TGTGCCAGCAGCGTCGGGACTGTGTACAATGAGCAGTTCTTC.

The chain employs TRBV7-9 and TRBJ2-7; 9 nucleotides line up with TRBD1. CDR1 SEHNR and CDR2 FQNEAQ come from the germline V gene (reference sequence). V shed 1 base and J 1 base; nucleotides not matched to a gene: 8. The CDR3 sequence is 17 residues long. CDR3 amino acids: CASSLDLTGTGSYEQYF. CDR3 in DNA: TGTGCCAGCAGCTTAGATTTAACCGGGACAGGGTCCTACGAGCAGTACTTC.

The CDR3 here is CASRRGKVEDGYTF. The CDR3 bases are TGTGCCAGCAGACGGGGGAAGGTTGAAGATGGCTACACCTTC. This chain joins TRBV6-1 and TRBJ1-2; possible D gene TRBD1, 5 bases. This CDR3 comprises 14 residues. V lost 6 bases and J lost 6, with 17 bases in between. Germline V gene sequence: CDR1 MNHNS, CDR2 SASEGT.

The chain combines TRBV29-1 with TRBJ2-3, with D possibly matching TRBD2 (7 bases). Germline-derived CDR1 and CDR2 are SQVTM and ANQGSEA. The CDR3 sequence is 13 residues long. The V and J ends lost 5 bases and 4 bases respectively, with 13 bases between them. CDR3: CSVKGGGADTQYF. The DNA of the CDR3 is TGCAGCGTTAAGGGAGGGGGAGCAGATACGCAGTATTTT.